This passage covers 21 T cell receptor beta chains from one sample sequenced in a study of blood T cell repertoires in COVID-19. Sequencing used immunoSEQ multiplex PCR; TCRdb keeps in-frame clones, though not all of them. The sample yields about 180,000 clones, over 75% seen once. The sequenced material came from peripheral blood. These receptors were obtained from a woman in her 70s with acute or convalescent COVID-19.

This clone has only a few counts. CDR3 loop: CASSLDTVAGELFF. The CDR3 DNA is TGCGCCAGCAGCTTGGATACAGTAGCCGGGGAGCTGTTTTTT. V and J are TRBV5-1 and TRBJ2-2; D is uncertain. The CDR3 loop spans 14 amino acids. CDR1 SGHRS and CDR2 YFSETQ come from the germline V gene. V lost 0 bases and J lost 6, with 9 bases in between. Filled out from reference TRBV5-1 and TRBJ2-2, the complete variable domain reads KAGVTQTPRYLIKTRGQQVTLSCSPISGHRSVSWYQQTPGQGLQFLFEYFSETQRNKGNFPGRFSGRQFSNSRSEMNVSTLELGDSALYLCASSLDTVAGELFFGEGSRLTVL.

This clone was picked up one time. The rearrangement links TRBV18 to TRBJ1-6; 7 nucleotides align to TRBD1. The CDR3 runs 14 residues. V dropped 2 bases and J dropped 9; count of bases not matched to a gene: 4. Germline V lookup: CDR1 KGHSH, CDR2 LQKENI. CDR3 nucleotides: TGTGCCAGCTCACCATCAGGGGGAACTTCACCCCTCCACTTT. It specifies CASSPSGGTSPLHF.

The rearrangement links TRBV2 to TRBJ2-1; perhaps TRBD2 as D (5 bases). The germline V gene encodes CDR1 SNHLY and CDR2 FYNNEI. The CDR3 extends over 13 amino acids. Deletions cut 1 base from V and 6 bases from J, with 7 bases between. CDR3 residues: CASSEGLANEQFF. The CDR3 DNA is TGTGCCAGCAGTGAAGGTCTAGCCAATGAGCAGTTCTTC. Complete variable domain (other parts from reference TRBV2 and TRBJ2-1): EPEVTQTPSHQVTQMGQEVILRCVPISNHLYFYWYRQILGQKVEFLVSFYNNEISEKSEIFDDQFSVERPDGSNFTLKIRSTKLEDSAMYFCASSEGLANEQFFGPGTRLTVL.

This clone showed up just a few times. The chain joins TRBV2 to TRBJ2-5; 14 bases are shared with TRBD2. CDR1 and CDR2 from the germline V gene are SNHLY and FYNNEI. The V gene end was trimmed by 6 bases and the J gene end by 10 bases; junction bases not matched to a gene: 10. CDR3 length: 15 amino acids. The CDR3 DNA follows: TGTGCCAGCAGGGGACTAGCGGGGGTGTTAGGGGGCCAGTACTTC. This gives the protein CASRGLAGVLGGQYF.

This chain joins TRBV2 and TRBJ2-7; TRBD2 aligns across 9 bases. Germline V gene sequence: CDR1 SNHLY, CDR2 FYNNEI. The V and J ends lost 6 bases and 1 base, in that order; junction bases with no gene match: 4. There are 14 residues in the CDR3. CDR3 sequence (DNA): TGTGCCAGCAGGACTAGCGGTTTGTCCTACGAGCAGTACTTC. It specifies CASRTSGLSYEQYF.

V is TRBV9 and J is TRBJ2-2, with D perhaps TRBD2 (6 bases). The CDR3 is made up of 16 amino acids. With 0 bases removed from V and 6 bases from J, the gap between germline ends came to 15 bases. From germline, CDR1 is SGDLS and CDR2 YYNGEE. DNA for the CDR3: TGTGCCAGCAGCGTAGGAGGACTACTACGCCCCGGGGAGCTGTTTTTT. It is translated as CASSVGGLLRPGELFF.

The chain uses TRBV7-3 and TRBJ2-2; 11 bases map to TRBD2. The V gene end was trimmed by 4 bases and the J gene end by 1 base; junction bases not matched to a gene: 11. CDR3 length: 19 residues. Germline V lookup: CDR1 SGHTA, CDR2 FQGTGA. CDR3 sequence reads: CASSSLPRLAGKNTGELFF. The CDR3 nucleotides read TGTGCCAGCAGCTCCCTCCCTAGACTAGCGGGAAAGAACACCGGGGAGCTGTTTTTT.

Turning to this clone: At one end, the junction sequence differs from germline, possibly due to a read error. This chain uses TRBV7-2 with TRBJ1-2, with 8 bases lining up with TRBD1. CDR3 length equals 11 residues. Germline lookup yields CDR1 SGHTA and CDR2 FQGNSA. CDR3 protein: CASSSLTGVVF. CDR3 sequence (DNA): TGTGCCAGCAGCTCATTGACAGGGGTGGTCTTC.

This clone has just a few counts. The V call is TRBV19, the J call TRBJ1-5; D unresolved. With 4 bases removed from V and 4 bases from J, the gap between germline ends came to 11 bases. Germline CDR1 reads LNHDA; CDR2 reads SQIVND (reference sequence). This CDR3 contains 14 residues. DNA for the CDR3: TGTGCCAGTAGTAATAGTTTTACGAATCAGCCCCAGCATTTT. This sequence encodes CASSNSFTNQPQHF.

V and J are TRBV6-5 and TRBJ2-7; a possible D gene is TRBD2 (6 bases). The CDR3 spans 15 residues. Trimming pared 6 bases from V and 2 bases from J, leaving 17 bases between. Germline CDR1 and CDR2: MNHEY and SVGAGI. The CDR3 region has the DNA TGTGCCAGCAGATTACGGGACTCTGAACCCTACGAGCAGTACTTC. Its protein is CASRLRDSEPYEQYF.

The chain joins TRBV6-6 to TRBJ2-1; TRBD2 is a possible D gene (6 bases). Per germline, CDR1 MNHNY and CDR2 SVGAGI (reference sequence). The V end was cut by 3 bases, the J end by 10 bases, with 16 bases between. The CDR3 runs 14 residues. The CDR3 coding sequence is TGTGCCAGCAGTTATAGCGGACTTAGAGGGGAGCAGTTCTTC. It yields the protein CASSYSGLRGEQFF.

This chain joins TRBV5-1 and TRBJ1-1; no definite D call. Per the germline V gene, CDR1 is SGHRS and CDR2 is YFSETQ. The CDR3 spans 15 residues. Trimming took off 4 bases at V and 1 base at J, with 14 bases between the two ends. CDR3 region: CASSQLDPGNTEAFF. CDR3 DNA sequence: TGCGCCAGCAGCCAACTGGATCCGGGGAACACTGAAGCTTTCTTT.

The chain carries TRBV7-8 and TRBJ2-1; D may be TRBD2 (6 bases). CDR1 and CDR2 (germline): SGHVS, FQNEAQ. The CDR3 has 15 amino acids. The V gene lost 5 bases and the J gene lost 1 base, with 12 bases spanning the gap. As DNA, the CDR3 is TGTGCCAGCAGCCCGATAGCGGTATCCTACAATGAGCAGTTCTTC. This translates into CASSPIAVSYNEQFF.

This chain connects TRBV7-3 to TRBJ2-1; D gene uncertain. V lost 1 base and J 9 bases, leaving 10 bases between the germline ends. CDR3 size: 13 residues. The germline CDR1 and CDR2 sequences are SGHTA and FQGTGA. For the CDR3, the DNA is TGTGCCAGCAGCTTAAATCAAGCGCGTGAGCAGTTCTTC. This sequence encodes CASSLNQAREQFF.

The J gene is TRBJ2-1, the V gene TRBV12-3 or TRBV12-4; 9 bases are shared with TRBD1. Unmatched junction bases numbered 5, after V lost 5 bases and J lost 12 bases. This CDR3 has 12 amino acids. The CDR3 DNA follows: TGTGCCAGCAGTCTACCGGGACAGGGGCAGTTCTTC. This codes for CASSLPGQGQFF.

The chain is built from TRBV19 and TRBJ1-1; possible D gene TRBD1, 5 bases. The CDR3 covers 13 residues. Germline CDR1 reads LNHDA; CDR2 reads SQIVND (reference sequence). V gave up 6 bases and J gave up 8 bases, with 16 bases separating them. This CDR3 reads CASSPYERGEAFF. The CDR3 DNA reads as TGTGCCAGTAGCCCGTACGAAAGGGGAGAAGCTTTCTTT.

This chain's CDR3 is CASSMAGELGETQYF. The CDR3 nucleotides read TGTGCCAGTAGTATGGCGGGAGAGCTTGGTGAGACCCAGTACTTC. The chain recombines TRBV19 with TRBJ2-5; TRBD2 matches at 7 bases. This CDR3 spans 15 amino acids. Germline lookup yields CDR1 LNHDA and CDR2 SQIVND (reference sequence). Trimming cost V 3 bases and J 5 bases; bases outside gene matches: 9.

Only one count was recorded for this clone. CDR3 DNA: TGCAGTGCGCGTGCGACAGGGAGTCAGTACTTC. The encoded protein is CSARATGSQYF. The rearrangement links TRBV20-1 to TRBJ2-4, with 7 bases fitting TRBD1. Germline trimming cut 6 bases from V and 12 bases from J; bases unmatched to any gene: 8. The CDR3 spans 11 residues. Germline-derived CDR1 and CDR2 are DFQATT and SNEGSKA (reference sequence).

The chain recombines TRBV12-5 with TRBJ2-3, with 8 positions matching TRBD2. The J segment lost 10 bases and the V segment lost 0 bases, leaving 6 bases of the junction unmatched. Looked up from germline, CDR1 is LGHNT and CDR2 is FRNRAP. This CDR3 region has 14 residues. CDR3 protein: CASGLVFTSGAQYF. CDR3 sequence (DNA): TGTGCTAGTGGTTTGGTCTTTACTAGCGGAGCGCAGTATTTT.

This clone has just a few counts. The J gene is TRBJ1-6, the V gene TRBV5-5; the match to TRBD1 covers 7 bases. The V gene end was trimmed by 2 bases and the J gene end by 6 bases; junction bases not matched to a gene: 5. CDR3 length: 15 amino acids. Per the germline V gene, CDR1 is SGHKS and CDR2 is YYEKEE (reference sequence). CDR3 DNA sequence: TGTGCCAGCAGCTTTCTGGGGACAGCTAATTCACCCCTCCACTTT. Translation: CASSFLGTANSPLHF.

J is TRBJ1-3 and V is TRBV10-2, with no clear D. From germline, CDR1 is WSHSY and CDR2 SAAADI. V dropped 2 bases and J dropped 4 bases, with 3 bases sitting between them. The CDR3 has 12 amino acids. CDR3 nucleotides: TGCGCCAGCAGTGAGCGGGGAAACACCATATATTTT. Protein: CASSERGNTIYF.